One sample yielded the 28 T cell receptor beta chains listed below, sequenced in a study of glioma-infiltrating T cells. Using RNA template, CDR3s of TCR alpha and beta were amplified with iRepertoire arm-PCR. TCRdb passed the multiplex PCR reads through MiXCR, listing each CDR3 protein once. The table lists around 390,000 distinct CDR3 sequences, roughly 41% of them singletons. The specimen was glioma tissue, nonneoplastic brain tissue, or PBMCs (not recorded which). These receptors were collected from a human donor with low-grade glioma or glioblastoma, undergoing nonglioma brain surgery, or in good health (not recorded which).

This chain links TRBV5-1 with TRBJ2-3, with a tentative D call TRBD2 (6 bases). CDR1 SGHRS and CDR2 YFSETQ come from the germline V gene. Trimming took off 2 bases at V and 6 bases at J, with 13 bases between the two ends. The CDR3 loop spans 14 amino acids. The CDR3 sequence: CASSFRLVADTQYF. As DNA, the CDR3 is TGCGCCAGCAGCTTCCGACTAGTAGCGGATACGCAGTATTTT.

This rearrangement joins TRBV7-9 to TRBJ2-7; 7 nucleotides match TRBD1. The CDR3 loop spans 14 amino acids. Germline CDR1 reads SEHNR; CDR2 reads FQNEAQ (reference sequence). After removal of 7 bases from V and 2 bases from J, the junction contained 8 bases not matched to a gene. CDR3 amino acids: CASTMDRTPYEQYF. The CDR3 DNA is TGTGCCAGCACCATGGACAGGACCCCCTACGAGCAGTACTTC.

The sample holds many counts of this clonotype. The chain employs TRBV27 and TRBJ1-5; D ambiguous. With 5 bases removed from V and 1 base from J, the gap between germline ends came to 3 bases. This CDR3 comprises 12 residues. CDR1 MNHEY and CDR2 SMNVEV come from the germline V gene (reference sequence). The CDR3 reads CASSRSNQPQHF. DNA of the CDR3: TGTGCCAGCAGTCGGAGCAATCAGCCCCAGCATTTT.

V and J are TRBV15 and TRBJ2-6; D remains unclear. Germline assignment: CDR1 LNHNV and CDR2 YYDKDF (reference sequence). V gave up 0 bases and J gave up 0 bases, with 15 bases separating them. The CDR3 sequence is 19 residues long. CDR3 nucleotides: TGTGCCACCAGCAGAGATCAGGTCCGATTACTCTCTGGGGCCAACGTCCTGACTTTC. The encoded protein is CATSRDQVRLLSGANVLTF.

The chain employs TRBV5-1 and TRBJ2-1; 14 bases match TRBD2. This CDR3 region has 16 residues. Germline V gene lookup returns CDR1 SGHRS and CDR2 YFSETQ. V lost 3 bases to trimming and J lost 7 bases; unmatched junction nucleotides: 6. The CDR3 protein is CASSWATSGRVNEQFF. CDR3 sequence (DNA): TGCGCCAGCAGCTGGGCGACTAGCGGGAGGGTAAATGAGCAGTTCTTC.

The V call is TRBV28, the J call TRBJ2-7, with 7 bases lining up with TRBD2. V was pared by 10 bases and J by 0 bases, with 6 bases of the junction left unmatched. Germline assignment: CDR1 MDHEN and CDR2 SYDVKM. CDR3 length: 13 residues. This CDR3 reads CATSGTNSYEQYF. In DNA form, the CDR3 reads TGTGCCACCTCCGGGACTAACTCCTACGAGCAGTACTTC.

This clonotype was detected ten times or more. The chain joins TRBV27 to TRBJ2-2; the D is unclear. Germline V CDR1 and CDR2: MNHEY, SMNVEV (reference sequence). This CDR3 contains 13 residues. V lost 6 bases and J lost 4, with 9 bases in between. The CDR3 loop reads CASSRTLTGELFF. CDR3 sequence (DNA): TGTGCCAGCAGCAGGACCCTCACCGGGGAGCTGTTTTTT.

Details on this clonotype: A much bigger clone sits one base away, suggesting this may be a read error. This rearrangement joins TRBV20-1 to TRBJ1-5; D may be TRBD1 (6 bases). Per germline, CDR1 DFQATT and CDR2 SNEGSKA (reference sequence). The CDR3 covers 14 residues. The CDR3 DNA follows: TGCAGTGCTAGAGAACTACAGGGTGCTCAGCCCCAGCTTTTT. Residues: CSARELQGAQPQLF.

This chain joins TRBV28 and TRBJ2-1; D call uncertain. Germline CDR1 MDHEN, CDR2 SYDVKM. V was pared by 2 bases and J by 12 bases, with 14 bases between. The CDR3 covers 13 residues. Written as DNA, the CDR3 is TGTGCCAGCAGTTTAGGCTCTGTATTGCTGCAGTTCTTC. Its translation: CASSLGSVLLQFF.

This rearrangement joins TRBV5-5 to TRBJ2-1; 9 positions match TRBD2. The germline CDR1 and CDR2 sequences are SGHKS and YYEKEE (reference sequence). V lost 6 bases to trimming and J lost 8 bases; unmatched junction nucleotides: 12. The CDR3 runs to 15 residues. The CDR3 DNA reads as TGTGCCAGCACCCGGAGTAGTAGCGGGAGCCATGAGCAGTTCTTC. As protein: CASTRSSSGSHEQFF. The full variable domain, completed using reference TRBV5-5 and TRBJ2-1, is DAGVTQSPTHLIKTRGQQVTLRCSPISGHKSVSWYQQVLGQGPQFIFQYYEKEERGRGNFPDRFSARQFPNYSSELNVNALLLGDSALYLCASTRSSSGSHEQFFGPGTRLTVL.

This clonotype was found a few times. The chain uses TRBV7-2 and TRBJ2-3, with D possibly matching TRBD2 (5 bases). V was trimmed by 1 base and J by 6 bases, leaving 11 bases between them. CDR1 is SGHTA and CDR2 is FQGNSA in the germline V gene. The CDR3 length is 14 residues. The CDR3 sequence: CASSLVVASDTQYF. The CDR3 bases are TGTGCCAGCAGCTTAGTGGTAGCGAGTGATACGCAGTATTTT.

The CDR3 region has the DNA TGTGCCAGCAGTTTAAGGTTCAGACAAGAGACCCAGTACTTC. Encoded protein: CASSLRFRQETQYF. This chain joins TRBV28 and TRBJ2-5; D not certain. Germline V lookup: CDR1 MDHEN, CDR2 SYDVKM. V gave up 2 bases and J gave up 2 bases, with 9 bases separating them. The CDR3 extends over 14 amino acids.

Note on this clonotype: With a much larger clone just one base away, this may be a read error. The chain links TRBV6-1 to TRBJ2-3, with D perhaps TRBD2 (5 bases). This CDR3 region has 11 residues. The germline V gene encodes CDR1 MNHNS and CDR2 SASEGT. The CDR3 protein is CASGSAGTRYF. As DNA, the CDR3 is TGTGCCAGTGGAAGTGCGGGTACGCGGTATTTT.

Of note for this clonotype: An end of the junction does not agree with germline; a read error may underlie this. V gene TRBV6-5 combines with J gene TRBJ1-6; possibly TRBD1 for D (5 bases). The CDR3 consists of 13 residues. Germline loops: CDR1 MNHEY, CDR2 SVGAGI. The CDR3 bases are TGTGCCATCAGTTTGGGGGAAAATTCACCCCTCCACTTT. Protein sequence: CAISLGENSPLHF.

To note about this clonotype: A read error is likely, as this CDR3 ends without the conserved phenylalanine or tryptophan. V usage is TRBV25-1 and J usage is TRBJ1-1; perhaps TRBD1 as D (5 bases). With 7 bases removed from V and 5 bases from J, the gap between germline ends came to 20 bases. CDR3 length: 15 amino acids. The germline V gene has CDR1 MGHDK and CDR2 SYGVNS. In nucleotides, the CDR3 is TGTGCCAGCACGGATTCAAATGGGGGGGATACTGAAGCTTTCCTT. Encoded protein: CASTDSNGGDTEAFL.

Concerning this clonotype: Just one base apart from a much larger clone, this may be a read error. V usage is TRBV15 and J usage is TRBJ2-1; 8 bases line up with TRBD2. This CDR3 has 14 amino acids. CDR1 LNHNV and CDR2 YYDKDF come from the germline V gene (reference sequence). CDR3 amino acids: CATGGAGEGDEQSF. DNA of the CDR3: TGTGCCACCGGAGGAGCGGGAGAGGGCGATGAGCAGTCCTTC.

This sequence joins TRBV18 and TRBJ2-7; TRBD2 might be the D (5 bases). V was pared by 3 bases and J by 3 bases, with 12 bases between. Germline V lookup: CDR1 KGHSH, CDR2 LQKENI. This CDR3 is 14 amino acids long. This chain's CDR3 is CASSPQGLFYEQYF. CDR3 DNA: TGTGCCAGCTCACCCCAAGGACTCTTCTACGAGCAGTACTTC.

To note about this clonotype: Its ends do not fully match the called genes, so a read error is possible. V and J are TRBV10-3 and TRBJ1-3; D not certain. The CDR3 has 15 residues. CDR1 and CDR2 from the germline V gene are ENHRY and SYGVKD. For the CDR3, the DNA is TGTGCCATCAGTGGGGGTCGAGTAGAAGGGAACACCTTATATTTT. The encoded protein is CAISGGRVEGNTLYF.

Concerning this clonotype itself: This may arise from a read error, as a much more abundant clone is one base away. The chain joins TRBV7-2 to TRBJ2-5; D possibly uses TRBD1 or TRBD2 (5 bases each). The germline CDR1 and CDR2 sequences are SGHTA and FQGNSA. This CDR3 comprises 13 residues. The CDR3 is CASSPRDQGTQYF. The CDR3 bases are TGTGCCAGCAGTCCCCGGGACCAAGGGACCCAGTACTTC.

The rearrangement joins TRBV2 to TRBJ1-1, with TRBD1 identical over 7 bases. The CDR3 spans 14 residues. In germline, CDR1 is SNHLY, CDR2 FYNNEI. The CDR3 bases are TGTGCATGCGCGGGGGACAGATCGACCACTGAAGCTTTCTTT. It yields the protein CACAGDRSTTEAFF.

The chain carries TRBV6-1 and TRBJ1-5, with D unclear. The V end lost 6 bases, the J end lost 2 bases, and 17 bases lay between the germline ends. The CDR3 spans 16 residues. Germline CDR1 reads MNHNS; CDR2 reads SASEGT. The CDR3: CASRITRAEGNQPQHF. In nucleotides, the CDR3 is TGTGCCAGCAGAATCACTAGGGCGGAGGGCAATCAGCCCCAGCATTTT.

A note on this clonotype: This may arise from a read error, as a much more abundant clone is one base away. CDR3 in amino acids: CASSFGDRDYGQYF. Written as DNA, the CDR3 is TGTGCCAGCAGTTTTGGTGACAGGGACTACGGGCAGTACTTC. This sequence joins TRBV28 and TRBJ2-7, with D tentatively TRBD1 or TRBD2 (7 bases each). This CDR3 has 14 amino acids. Per germline, CDR1 MDHEN and CDR2 SYDVKM.

As for this clonotype: A much larger clone lies a single base off, so this may be a read error. The chain uses TRBV7-9 and TRBJ1-1; the D gene is possibly TRBD1 (6 bases). This CDR3 comprises 13 residues. Germline loops: CDR1 SEHNR, CDR2 FQNEAQ (reference sequence). The CDR3 coding sequence is TGTGCCAGCAGCCCTCAGGGGAACAATGAAGCTTTCTTT. It translates to CASSPQGNNEAFF.

This sequence joins TRBV11-2 and TRBJ2-1, with TRBD1 matching over 9 bases. Per germline, CDR1 SGHAT and CDR2 FQNNGV. J gave up 6 bases and V 4 bases, and 1 base lay outside the gene matches. The CDR3 sequence is 13 residues long. CDR3 in DNA: TGTGCCAGCAGCTGGACAGGGGTCAATGAGCAGTTCTTC. Its translation: CASSWTGVNEQFF.

V and J are TRBV2 and TRBJ2-5, with D tentatively TRBD2 (6 bases). The CDR3 covers 15 residues. Germline values: CDR1 SNHLY, CDR2 FYNNEI. V lost 4 bases to trimming and J lost 5 bases, with 17 bases between them. CDR3 sequence (DNA): TGTGCCAGCAGTGGTCAACCCAGCGGAGGGGAGACCCAGTACTTC. The encoded protein is CASSGQPSGGETQYF.

There are a few counts of this clonotype. The chain uses TRBV20-1 and TRBJ2-7, with 9 positions matching TRBD2. Germline V CDR1 and CDR2: DFQATT, SNEGSKA (reference sequence). Losses at the gene ends were 4 bases for V and 6 bases for J; bases not matched to a gene: 10. The CDR3 is 14 residues long. CDR3 amino acids: CSANWLAGKGEQYF. CDR3 coding DNA: TGCAGTGCTAACTGGCTAGCGGGAAAGGGCGAGCAGTACTTC.

Of note for this clonotype: The CDR3 does not close with the conserved phenylalanine or tryptophan, likely indicating a read error. This chain uses TRBV12-3 or TRBV12-4 with TRBJ1-5, with TRBD1 as a possible D gene (6 bases). V lost 5 bases and J lost 5, with 10 bases in between. The CDR3 length is 13 residues. The CDR3 DNA reads TGTGCCAGCAGTCTCCACAGGGATCAGCCCCAGCATTTA. It specifies CASSLHRDQPQHL.

The rearrangement joins TRBV6-1 to TRBJ2-7; TRBD2 matches 8 bases. The CDR3 totals 15 residues. The V gene's germline CDR1 is MNHNS and CDR2 SASEGT. V lost 3 bases and J lost 2; bases outside the gene matches: 6. The CDR3 reads CASSEGSGRTYEQYF. In nucleotides, the CDR3 is TGTGCCAGCAGTGAGGGGAGCGGGAGAACCTACGAGCAGTACTTC.